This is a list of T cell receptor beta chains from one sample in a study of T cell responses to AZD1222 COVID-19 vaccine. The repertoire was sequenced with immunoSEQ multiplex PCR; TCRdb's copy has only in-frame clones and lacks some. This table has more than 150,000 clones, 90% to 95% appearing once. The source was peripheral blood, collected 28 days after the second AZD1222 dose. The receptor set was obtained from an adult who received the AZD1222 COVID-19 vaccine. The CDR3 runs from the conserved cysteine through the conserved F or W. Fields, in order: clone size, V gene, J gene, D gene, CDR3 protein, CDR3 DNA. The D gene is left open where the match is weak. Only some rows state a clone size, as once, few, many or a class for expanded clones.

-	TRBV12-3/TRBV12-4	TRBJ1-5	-	CASRAGGVKPQHF	TGTGCCAGCAGGGCGGGAGGGGTGAAGCCCCAGCATTTT
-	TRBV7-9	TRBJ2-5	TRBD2	CASSPGYGGGETQYF	TGTGCCAGCAGCCCCGGTTACGGGGGAGGGGAGACCCAGTACTTC
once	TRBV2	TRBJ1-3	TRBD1	CASTTDGQGRGNTIYF	TGTGCCAGCACAACGGACGGACAGGGACGAGGAAACACCATATATTTT
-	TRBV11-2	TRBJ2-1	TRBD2	CASSLTGGNEQFF	TGTGCCAGCAGCTTGACGGGAGGGAATGAGCAGTTCTTC
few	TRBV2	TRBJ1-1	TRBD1	CASSTDRETEAFF	TGTGCCAGCAGTACGGACAGGGAAACTGAAGCTTTCTTT
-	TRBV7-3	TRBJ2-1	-	CASSSRAASSYNEQFF	TGTGCCAGCAGCTCCCGGGCCGCGAGCTCCTACAATGAGCAGTTCTTC
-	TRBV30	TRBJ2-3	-	CALKVGTDTQYF	TGTGCCCTAAAGGTCGGCACAGATACGCAGTATTTT
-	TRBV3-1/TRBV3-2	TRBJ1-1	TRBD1	CASSQERQGASEAFF	TGTGCCAGCAGCCAAGAAAGGCAGGGGGCGAGTGAAGCTTTCTTT
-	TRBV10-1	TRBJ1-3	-	CASSESIGSGNTIYF	TGCGCCAGCAGTGAGTCAATAGGCTCTGGAAACACCATATATTTT
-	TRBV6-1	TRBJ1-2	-	CASSEWMEYYGYTF	TGTGCCAGCAGTGAATGGATGGAGTACTATGGCTACACCTTC
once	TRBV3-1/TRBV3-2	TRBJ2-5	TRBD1	CASSQGGRGGETQYF	TGTGCCAGCAGCCAAGGAGGGAGAGGGGGCGAGACCCAGTACTTC
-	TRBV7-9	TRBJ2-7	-	CASSGDGSYEQYF	TGTGCCAGCAGCGGGGACGGATCCTACGAGCAGTACTTC
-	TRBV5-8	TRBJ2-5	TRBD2	CASSLGSAGGPQETQYF	TGTGCCAGCAGCTTGGGCTCTGCGGGAGGGCCTCAAGAGACCCAGTACTTC
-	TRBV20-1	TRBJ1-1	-	CSAGWETEAFF	TGCAGTGCCGGTTGGGAGACTGAAGCTTTCTTT
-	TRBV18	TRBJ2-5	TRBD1	CASSSDRGWETQYF	TGTGCCAGCTCATCTGACAGGGGATGGGAGACCCAGTACTTC
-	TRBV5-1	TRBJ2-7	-	CASHTSPASYEQYF	TGCGCCAGCCATACTAGCCCCGCATCCTACGAGCAGTACTTC
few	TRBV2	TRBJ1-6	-	CASSESLGYNSPLHF	TGTGCCAGCAGTGAAAGTCTGGGCTATAATTCACCCCTCCACTTT
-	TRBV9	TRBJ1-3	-	CASSVGDGYSGNTIYF	TGTGCCAGCAGCGTAGGGGACGGATACTCTGGAAACACCATATATTTT
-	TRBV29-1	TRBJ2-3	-	CSVGGYRGDTQYF	TGCAGCGTGGGGGGCTACAGGGGAGATACGCAGTATTTT
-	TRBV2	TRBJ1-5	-	CASRLDGESQHF	TGTGCCAGCAGATTGGACGGGGAGTCCCAGCATTTT
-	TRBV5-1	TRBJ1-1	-	CASSWSGANTEAFF	TGCGCCAGCAGTTGGTCGGGGGCGAATACTGAAGCTTTCTTT
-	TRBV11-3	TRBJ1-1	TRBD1	CASSKIGTGGEAFF	TGTGCCAGCAGTAAAATCGGGACAGGGGGCGAAGCTTTCTTT
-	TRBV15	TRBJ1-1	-	CATSVRGRNTEAFF	TGTGCCACCAGCGTCCGGGGACGGAACACTGAAGCTTTCTTT
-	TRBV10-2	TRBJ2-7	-	CASRPLAQAYEQYF	TGCGCCAGCAGACCCCTAGCGCAGGCCTACGAGCAGTACTTC
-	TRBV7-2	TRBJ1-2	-	CASSLSAGGYTF	TGTGCCAGCAGCTTAAGCGCAGGAGGCTACACCTTC
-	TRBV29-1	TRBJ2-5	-	CSVPGRETQYF	TGCAGCGTTCCAGGAAGGGAGACCCAGTACTTC
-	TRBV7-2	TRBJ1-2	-	CASSIRGGSINYGYTF	TGTGCCAGCAGCATTAGGGGGGGCAGTATAAACTATGGCTACACCTTC
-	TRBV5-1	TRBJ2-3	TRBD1	CASSFKQGDTDTQYF	TGCGCCAGCAGTTTTAAACAGGGGGACACAGATACGCAGTATTTT
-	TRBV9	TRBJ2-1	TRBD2	CASSPGTSGIGEQFF	TGTGCCAGCAGCCCCGGGACTAGCGGGATCGGCGAGCAGTTCTTC
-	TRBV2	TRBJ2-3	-	CASSRDPQSTDTQYF	TGTGCCAGCAGTAGGGACCCCCAATCCACAGATACGCAGTATTTT
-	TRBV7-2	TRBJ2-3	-	CASSFRGHLTDTQYF	TGTGCCAGCAGCTTTAGAGGACACCTCACAGATACGCAGTATTTT
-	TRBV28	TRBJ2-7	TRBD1	CASRTQQGELYEQYF	TGTGCCAGCAGGACTCAACAGGGGGAGCTTTACGAGCAGTACTTC
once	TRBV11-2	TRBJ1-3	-	CASSLIDIGNTIYF	TGTGCCAGCAGCTTAATTGACATTGGAAACACCATATATTTT
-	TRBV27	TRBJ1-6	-	CASSSGYGNSPLHF	TGTGCCAGCAGTTCAGGGTATGGAAATTCACCCCTCCACTTT
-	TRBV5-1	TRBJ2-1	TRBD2	CASRGLAGGPLYNEQFF	TGCGCCAGCAGAGGGCTAGCGGGAGGGCCGCTTTACAATGAGCAGTTCTTC
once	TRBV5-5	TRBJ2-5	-	CASSFLTSAFGRETQYF	TGTGCCAGCAGCTTCTTGACAAGTGCATTCGGACGGGAGACCCAGTACTTC
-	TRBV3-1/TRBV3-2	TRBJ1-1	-	CASSQADTKAFF	TGTGCCAGCAGCCAAGCGGACACAAAAGCTTTCTTT
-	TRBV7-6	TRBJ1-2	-	CASSFGVSYTF	TGTGCCAGCAGCTTTGGGGTGAGCTACACCTTC
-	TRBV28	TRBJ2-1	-	CASSLAVDEQFF	TGTGCCAGCAGTTTGGCGGTCGACGAGCAGTTCTTC
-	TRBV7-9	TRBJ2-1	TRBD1	CASSLGAGGRNEQFF	TGTGCCAGCAGCTTAGGGGCAGGGGGCCGCAATGAGCAGTTCTTC
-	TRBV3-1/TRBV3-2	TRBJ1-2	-	CASSQLLRRAGARNYGYTF	TGTGCCAGCAGCCAACTACTAAGGCGTGCGGGGGCGAGGAACTATGGCTACACCTTC
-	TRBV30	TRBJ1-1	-	CAWSVRGDTEAFF	TGTGCCTGGAGTGTAAGAGGGGATACTGAAGCTTTCTTT
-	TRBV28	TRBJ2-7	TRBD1	CASSLGDRGGEQYF	TGTGCCAGCAGTTTAGGGGACAGGGGGGGCGAGCAGTACTTC
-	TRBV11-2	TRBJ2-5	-	CASSYRKETQYF	TGTGCCAGCAGCTACCGAAAAGAGACCCAGTACTTC
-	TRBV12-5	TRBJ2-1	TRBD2	CASGFQTSLGHHEQFF	TGTGCTAGTGGTTTCCAGACTAGCCTGGGGCATCATGAGCAGTTCTTC
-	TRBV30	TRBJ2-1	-	CAWNRGSNEQFF	TGTGCCTGGAACCGCGGCTCGAATGAGCAGTTCTTC
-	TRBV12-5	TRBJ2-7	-	CASGLVVDRAGGEQYF	TGTGCTAGTGGTTTGGTAGTCGACAGAGCTGGGGGCGAGCAGTACTTC
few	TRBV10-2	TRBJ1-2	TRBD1	CASRATGGGSGYTF	TGCGCCAGCAGGGCGACAGGGGGAGGTAGTGGCTACACCTTC
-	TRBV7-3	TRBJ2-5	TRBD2	CASSLTSGSLETQYF	TGTGCCAGCAGCTTGACTAGCGGGAGTCTCGAGACCCAGTACTTC
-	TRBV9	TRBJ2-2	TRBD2	CASSARTSGRPGELFF	TGTGCCAGCAGCGCCCGGACTAGCGGGAGGCCCGGGGAGCTGTTTTTT
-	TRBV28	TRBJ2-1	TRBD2	CASTLVRRGGRNSYNEQFF	TGTGCCAGCACCTTGGTCCGGCGCGGCGGGAGGAACTCCTACAATGAGCAGTTCTTC
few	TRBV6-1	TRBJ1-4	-	CASSESVRELFF	TGTGCCAGCAGTGAATCGGTGCGGGAACTGTTTTTT
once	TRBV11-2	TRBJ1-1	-	CASRDRPGQMNTEAFF	TGTGCCAGCAGAGACCGCCCCGGACAGATGAACACTGAAGCTTTCTTT
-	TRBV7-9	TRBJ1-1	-	CASSLWRDTEAFF	TGTGCCAGCAGCTTATGGAGGGACACTGAAGCTTTCTTT
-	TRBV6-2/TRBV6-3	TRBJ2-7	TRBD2	CASSGRSSYEQYF	TGTGCCAGCAGCGGGAGGAGCTCCTACGAGCAGTACTTC
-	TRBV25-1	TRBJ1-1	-	CASSEFEGGGTNTEAFF	TGTGCCAGCAGTGAATTTGAGGGAGGGGGAACGAACACTGAAGCTTTCTTT
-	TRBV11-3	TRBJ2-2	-	CASSLVETPGELFF	TGTGCCAGCAGCTTAGTAGAAACCCCCGGGGAGCTGTTTTTT
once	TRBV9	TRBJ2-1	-	CASSVVDSRGGNEQFF	TGTGCCAGCAGCGTAGTGGACTCACGGGGCGGTAATGAGCAGTTCTTC